The entry below gives a single T cell receptor beta chain sequence along with its context. No antigen is known for it. The entry originates in a study of vaccination and CD4 T cells after COVID-19. The wider study: The stimulating agents, overlapping spike peptides, came from SARS-CoV-2, HCoV-NL63, HCoV-OC43 and HCoV-229E.

At the Johns Hopkins FTIC core, DNA taken from cultured CD4+ T cells was sequenced by way of the Oncomine TCR Beta short-read assay. MiXCR, run by TCRdb on the PCR reads, gives a single entry per CDR3 protein. The sample includes about 20,000 distinct CDR3 sequences, about 45% seen only once; the top ten take around a sixth. This CDR3 has 14 residues. V was pared by 8 bases and J by 3 bases, with 8 bases of the junction left unmatched. Germline loops: CDR1 MNHNS, CDR2 SASEGT. Time point noted: late sampling 161 to 241 days after vaccination in a few convalescent patients. Treatment noted: roughly 10-day PBMC culture with coronavirus spike peptide pools or control peptides (ViraFEST assay). Whole-study results and caveats: A nonsignificant median increase from around 20 to 38 SARS-CoV-2-reactive clonotypes was observed. Vaccine-specific clones in convalescent patients were spike mono-reactive in 304 of 307 cases.

The TCR originated in a human donor who had recovered from COVID-19. This chain joins TRBV6-1 and TRBJ2-7, with 9 bases fitting TRBD1. The sequencing used CD4+ T cells from blood, cultured in vitro, collected about 7 months after SARS-CoV-2 vaccination. The CDR3 sequence is CASQGTGSNYEQYF. The CDR3 region has the DNA TGTGCCAGCCAAGGGACAGGGAGTAACTACGAGCAGTACTTC.